The clone carrying this TCR beta chain showed up many times. From germline, CDR1 is SNHLY and CDR2 FYNNEI. This CDR3 spans 15 amino acids. V shed 4 bases, J shed 8 bases, and the junction held 9 bases outside the gene matches. The data originate from a study of T cells in Graves' hyperthyroidism and ophthalmopathy. RNA transcripts yielded amplified TCR beta CDR3 regions. RT-PCR in the first round (using the HTBI primer set) targeted the TCR CDR3. TCRdb re-called the multiplex PCR reads through MiXCR, storing one row per CDR3 protein. The profile shows about 530,000 distinct CDR3 sequences, approximately 17% of them singletons.

The sequencing input was blood. This receptor was identified in a woman aged 18-29 years with Graves' ophthalmopathy. The chain couples TRBV2 to TRBJ2-1; 9 nucleotides agree with TRBD1. Here the CDR3 DNA reads TGTGCCAGCAGTGCGGACAGGGGTCACAGCGATGAGCAGTTCTTC. Its translation is CASSADRGHSDEQFF. The variable domain in full, with the rest retrieved from reference TRBV2 and TRBJ2-1, is EPEVTQTPSHQVTQMGQEVILRCVPISNHLYFYWYRQILGQKVEFLVSFYNNEISEKSEIFDDQFSVERPDGSNFTLKIRSTKLEDSAMYFCASSADRGHSDEQFFGPGTRLTVL.